This entry concerns a single TCR beta chain. The antigen remains unidentified. The germline V gene has CDR1 SGHNT and CDR2 YYREEE (reference sequence). The CDR3 consists of 18 residues. Trimming cost V 4 bases and J 2 bases; bases outside gene matches: 16. This record belongs to a study of cytomegalovirus exposure and HLA in healthy donors. In the study overall: Unique TCRs numbering roughly 80 million, obtained from HLA-typed donors, made up an early data release. The study's findings and limits: A later examination showed that TCR association rates differed by HLA locus, with DRB1 most and HLA-C fewest.

Primers included in the PCR were 60 Vbeta and 13 Jbeta primers. Method: immunoSEQ multiplex PCR; TCRdb's copy keeps in-frame clones and lacks some. The sample includes 160,000 or so clones, about 85% seen only once; the top ten take 1.9%. This TCR came from a man aged 18 to 29 in good health and CMV-seronegative. Sequencing used PBMCs. The V gene is TRBV5-4, the J gene TRBJ2-5; TRBD1 matches at 8 bases. The CDR3 spells CASSPTIRTGPFQETQYF. CDR3 coding DNA: TGTGCCAGCAGCCCGACGATTCGGACAGGGCCTTTTCAAGAGACCCAGTACTTC.